This is a list of T cell receptor beta chains from one sample in a study of blood T cells in healthy people across ages. TCRdb fed the 5' RACE reads into MiXCR, producing one record per CDR3 protein. The sample has 700,000 or so distinct CDR3 sequences, roughly 43% seen once; the top ten hold 25% to 35%. The specimen was blood. These receptors all stem from a man older than 75 in good health. CDR3s include the opening cysteine and the closing phenylalanine or tryptophan. Fields, in order: D gene, V gene, clone size, J gene, CDR3 DNA, CDR3 protein. The D gene is left open where the match is weak. Some rows have no size entry. The others give once, few or many, or a class for an expanded clone.

d_gene: .
v_gene: TRBV29-1
abundance: .
j_gene: TRBJ2-7
CDR3nt: TGCAGCGTTGAAGATCAAGACGAGCAGTACTTC
CDR3aa: CSVEDQDEQYF

d_gene: .
v_gene: TRBV15
abundance: many
j_gene: TRBJ2-3
CDR3nt: TGTGCCACCAGCAGAGAGGTCCAGAGCGCAGATACGCAGTATTTT
CDR3aa: CATSREVQSADTQYF

d_gene: TRBD2
v_gene: TRBV6-2/TRBV6-3
abundance: many
j_gene: TRBJ2-6
CDR3nt: TGTGCCAGCAGTTGGACTAGCGCTGGGGCCAACGTCCTGACTTTC
CDR3aa: CASSWTSAGANVLTF

d_gene: .
v_gene: TRBV5-1
abundance: .
j_gene: TRBJ2-2
CDR3nt: TGCGCCAGCAGCGGGGCGGCTACTAACGCCGGGGAGCTGTTTTTT
CDR3aa: CASSGAATNAGELFF

d_gene: TRBD2
v_gene: TRBV12-3/TRBV12-4
abundance: .
j_gene: TRBJ2-7
CDR3nt: TGTGCCAGCAGGAAAGCGGGAGGGAGGTACGAGCAGTACTTC
CDR3aa: CASRKAGGRYEQYF

d_gene: .
v_gene: TRBV28
abundance: once
j_gene: TRBJ2-1
CDR3nt: TGTGCCAGCAAACCTGGCGGGGCCCGTTCCTACAATGAGCAGTTCTTC
CDR3aa: CASKPGGARSYNEQFF

d_gene: .
v_gene: TRBV29-1
abundance: .
j_gene: TRBJ2-4
CDR3nt: TGCAGCGGGGGGGAGGGGGCTGTGACCAAAAACATTCAGTACTTC
CDR3aa: CSGGEGAVTKNIQYF

d_gene: .
v_gene: TRBV5-8
abundance: .
j_gene: TRBJ1-5
CDR3nt: TGTGCCAGCAGCTCCTTCAACAGGGAGAATCAGCCCCAGCATTTT
CDR3aa: CASSSFNRENQPQHF

d_gene: .
v_gene: TRBV6-1
abundance: .
j_gene: TRBJ2-4
CDR3nt: TGTGCCAGCAGGGCTTACTCTGGCGGGGGCCAAGAGACTCAGTACTTC
CDR3aa: CASRAYSGGGQETQYF

d_gene: TRBD1
v_gene: TRBV9
abundance: .
j_gene: TRBJ2-3
CDR3nt: TGTGCCAGCAGCGTTTGGGACAGCCGCACAGATACGCAGTATTTT
CDR3aa: CASSVWDSRTDTQYF

d_gene: .
v_gene: TRBV4-3
abundance: .
j_gene: TRBJ1-3
CDR3nt: TGCGCCAGCAGCCAAGACGTCCAGGGAGGCACCATATATTTT
CDR3aa: CASSQDVQGGTIYF